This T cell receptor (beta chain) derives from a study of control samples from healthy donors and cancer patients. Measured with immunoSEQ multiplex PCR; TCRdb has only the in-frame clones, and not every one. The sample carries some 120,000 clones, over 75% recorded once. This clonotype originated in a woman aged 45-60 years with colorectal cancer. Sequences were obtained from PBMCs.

CDR3 bases: TGTGCCAGCAGCGCCAGGACTACCCAATCCACAGATACGCAGTATTTT. Amino acid sequence: CASSARTTQSTDTQYF. This chain joins TRBV12-1 and TRBJ2-3; the D segment call TRBD2 is taken from the table without a DNA check. TRBV12-1 is annotated as a pseudogene. The CDR3 covers 16 residues.